The 10 T cell receptor beta chains below were found in one sample sequenced in a study of blood T cell repertoires in COVID-19. The repertoire was sequenced with immunoSEQ multiplex PCR; TCRdb's copy has only in-frame clones and lacks some. The repertoire holds fewer than 400,000 clones, roughly 90% seen once, with less than 3.5% in the top ten. The sample was peripheral blood. Receptors originate from a woman in her twenties or thirties with COVID-19, enrolled during active disease.

The rearrangement joins TRBV4-1 to TRBJ1-6; 10 bases match TRBD1. The germline gives CDR1 MGHRA, CDR2 YSYEKL. The ends lost 6 bases at V and 4 bases at J; junction bases unmatched: 9. The CDR3 covers 17 residues. CDR3 sequence (DNA): TGCGCCAGCAGGGATTATCCGGGACAGGGGTATAATTCACCCCTCCACTTT. Protein product: CASRDYPGQGYNSPLHF.

This chain joins TRBV19 and TRBJ2-1; TRBD2 agrees at 10 bases. The CDR3 consists of 16 residues. J was trimmed by 8 bases and V by 4 bases; bases with no gene match: 11. The germline gives CDR1 LNHDA, CDR2 SQIVND (reference sequence). CDR3 residues: CASSRREAGGSYEQFF. In DNA, the CDR3 is TGTGCCAGTAGTAGGAGGGAAGCGGGAGGGTCCTATGAGCAGTTCTTC.

CDR3 bases: TGTGCCAGCAGTGAAACAGGGCCTGAAAAACTGTTTTTT. This gives the protein CASSETGPEKLFF. V usage is TRBV6-1 and J usage is TRBJ1-4; tentative D call: TRBD1 (6 bases). This CDR3 has 13 amino acids. V shed 2 bases and J shed 7 bases, with 8 bases lying between them. Germline-derived CDR1 and CDR2 are MNHNS and SASEGT.

The CDR3 DNA follows: TGTGCCAGCAGCTCCTCAGGGGGCAATGAAAAACTGTTTTTT. Amino acids: CASSSSGGNEKLFF. The V gene is TRBV11-2, the J gene TRBJ1-4; 8 bases line up with TRBD1. CDR3 size: 14 residues. V shed 4 bases and J 5 bases; nucleotides not matched to a gene: 3. The V gene's germline CDR1 is SGHAT and CDR2 FQNNGV.

This chain joins TRBV27 and TRBJ2-1; TRBD2 agrees at 10 bases. In germline, CDR1 is MNHEY, CDR2 SMNVEV (reference sequence). The V segment lost 4 bases and the J segment 7 bases; nucleotides outside the gene matches: 7. The CDR3 extends over 15 amino acids. CDR3 in amino acids: CASSYLAGDGNEQFF. The CDR3 bases are TGTGCCAGCAGTTACCTAGCGGGAGACGGGAATGAGCAGTTCTTC.

The rearrangement uses TRBV4-2 and TRBJ2-1; TRBD2 matches 10 bases. Trimming at V came to 2 bases and at J to 4 bases, leaving 5 bases not matched to a gene. This CDR3 region has 16 residues. Germline CDR1 is LGHNA and CDR2 is YNFKEQ. The CDR3, as DNA: TGTGCCAGCAGCCAACCGGGACTAGCGCGGTACAATGAGCAGTTCTTC. Protein: CASSQPGLARYNEQFF.

The chain uses TRBV5-8 and TRBJ1-1; tentatively, D is TRBD1 (6 bases). V lost 4 bases to trimming and J lost 6 bases, with 10 bases between them. CDR3 length: 12 amino acids. The germline V gene has CDR1 SGHTS and CDR2 YDEGEE. CDR3 sequence: CASSLNRAEAFF. The CDR3 bases are TGTGCCAGCAGCCTCAACAGGGCTGAAGCTTTCTTT.

The chain carries TRBV7-2 and TRBJ2-7; 10 positions agree with TRBD2. V was clipped by 1 base and J by 3 bases; unmatched bases: 6. The germline V gene has CDR1 SGHTA and CDR2 FQGNSA. The CDR3 loop spans 16 amino acids. CDR3 protein: CASSLDGTSGIYEQYF. The CDR3 region has the DNA TGTGCCAGCAGCTTAGACGGTACTAGCGGGATCTACGAGCAGTACTTC.

V gene TRBV11-2 combines with J gene TRBJ1-1; D is ambiguous. Germline V lookup: CDR1 SGHAT, CDR2 FQNNGV. This CDR3 has 13 residues. V gave up 4 bases and J gave up 0 bases, with 6 bases separating them. Here the CDR3 DNA reads TGTGCCAGCAGCTGGAGTATGAACACTGAAGCTTTCTTT. Translating gives CASSWSMNTEAFF.

This clone has only one observation. The chain combines TRBV5-4 with TRBJ2-1; 7 nucleotides agree with TRBD1. Germline-derived CDR1 and CDR2 are SGHNT and YYREEE (reference sequence). This CDR3 contains 14 residues. After removal of 3 bases from V and 4 bases from J, the junction contained 4 bases not matched to a gene. In nucleotides, the CDR3 is TGTGCCAGCAGCTCCCCGGGACAGTACAATGAGCAGTTCTTC. Its protein product is CASSSPGQYNEQFF.